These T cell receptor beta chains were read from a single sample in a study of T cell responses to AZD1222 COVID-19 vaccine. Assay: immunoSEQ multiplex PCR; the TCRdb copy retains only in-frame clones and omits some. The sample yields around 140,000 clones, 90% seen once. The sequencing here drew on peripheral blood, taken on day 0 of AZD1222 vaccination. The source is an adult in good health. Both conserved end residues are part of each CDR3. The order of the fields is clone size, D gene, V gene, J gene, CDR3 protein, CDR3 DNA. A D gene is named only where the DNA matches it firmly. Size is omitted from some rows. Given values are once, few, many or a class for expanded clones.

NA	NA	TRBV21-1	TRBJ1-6	CASSLLRVGGSPLHF	TGTGCCAGCAGCCTTCTCAGGGTAGGCGGTTCACCCCTCCACTTT
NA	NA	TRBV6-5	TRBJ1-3	CASREGLRGNTIYF	TGTGCCAGCAGGGAGGGACTTCGGGGAAACACCATATATTTT
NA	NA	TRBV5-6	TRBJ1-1	CASSLGNLGGTEAFF	TGTGCCAGCAGCCTAGGAAACTTGGGGGGCACTGAAGCTTTCTTT
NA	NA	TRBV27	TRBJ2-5	CASSLFGGSKETQYF	TGTGCCAGCAGTTTATTTGGGGGGTCTAAGGAGACCCAGTACTTC
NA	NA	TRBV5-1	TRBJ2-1	CASRSTVGNLYNEQFF	TGCGCCAGCAGATCGACCGTCGGGAATCTTTACAATGAGCAGTTCTTC
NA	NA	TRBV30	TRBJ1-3	CAWTKGISGNTIYF	TGTGCCTGGACTAAGGGGATCTCTGGAAACACCATATATTTT
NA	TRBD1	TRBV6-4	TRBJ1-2	CASSDGTGGGYGYTF	TGTGCCAGCAGTGACGGGACAGGGGGCGGCTATGGCTACACCTTC
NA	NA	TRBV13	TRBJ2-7	CASSLGLGGDEQYF	TGTGCCAGCAGCTTAGGCTTAGGTGGGGACGAGCAGTACTTC
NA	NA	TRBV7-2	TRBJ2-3	CASSLSLASGEDTQYF	TGTGCCAGCAGCTTATCGCTAGCGTCTGGTGAAGATACGCAGTATTTT
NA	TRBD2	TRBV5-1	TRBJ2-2	CASKRDMVTSGVNTGELFF	TGCGCCAGCAAGAGGGATATGGTGACTAGCGGGGTGAACACCGGGGAGCTGTTTTTT
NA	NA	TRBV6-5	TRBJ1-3	CASRGPGNTIYF	TGTGCCAGCAGAGGTCCCGGAAACACCATATATTTT
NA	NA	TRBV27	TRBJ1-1	CASTPSGGAEAFF	TGTGCCAGCACCCCTTCGGGGGGAGCTGAAGCTTTCTTT
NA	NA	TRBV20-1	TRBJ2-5	CSARQETQYF	TGCAGTGCTAGGCAGGAGACCCAGTACTTC
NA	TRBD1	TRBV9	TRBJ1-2	CASSPGQGLTF	TGTGCCAGCAGCCCCGGACAGGGGCTAACCTTC
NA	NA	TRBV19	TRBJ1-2	CASSMEGRPYGYTF	TGTGCCAGTAGTATGGAAGGCAGACCCTATGGCTACACCTTC
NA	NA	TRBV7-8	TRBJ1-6	CASSLDPAALGSPLHF	TGTGCCAGCAGCTTAGATCCGGCAGCGTTGGGTTCACCCCTCCACTTT
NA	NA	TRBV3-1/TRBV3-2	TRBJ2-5	CASSQAAGRETQYF	TGTGCCAGCAGCCAGGCCGCGGGGAGGGAGACCCAGTACTTC
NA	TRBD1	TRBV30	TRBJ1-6	CAWSVQGGSPLHF	TGTGCCTGGAGTGTCCAGGGGGGGTCACCCCTCCACTTT
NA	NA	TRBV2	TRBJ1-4	CATLGQLNEKLFF	TGTGCCACCTTAGGACAGCTTAATGAAAAACTGTTTTTT
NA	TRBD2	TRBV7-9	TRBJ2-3	CASSLGSGGADTQYF	TGTGCCAGCAGCTTAGGTAGCGGGGGGGCAGATACGCAGTATTTT
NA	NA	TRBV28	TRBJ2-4	CASNNRGESNIQYF	TGTGCCAGCAATAATAGGGGCGAATCAAACATTCAGTACTTC
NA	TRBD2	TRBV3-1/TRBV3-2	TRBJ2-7	CASSQGREGSGRAYEQYF	TGTGCCAGCAGCCAAGGCCGTGAAGGTTCTGGGAGGGCCTACGAGCAGTACTTC
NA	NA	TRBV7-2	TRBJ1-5	CASSVGRNQPQHF	TGTGCCAGCAGCGTGGGTCGCAATCAGCCCCAGCATTTT
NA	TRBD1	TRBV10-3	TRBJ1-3	CAISEGQGSGNTIYF	TGTGCCATCAGTGAGGGACAGGGTTCTGGAAACACCATATATTTT
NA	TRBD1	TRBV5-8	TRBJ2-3	CASSQPGQGASTDTQYF	TGTGCCAGCAGCCAGCCGGGACAGGGGGCGAGCACAGATACGCAGTATTTT
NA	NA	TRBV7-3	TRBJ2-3	CASSRTSGISTDTQYF	TGTGCCAGCAGCCGGACCTCGGGCATTAGCACAGATACGCAGTATTTT
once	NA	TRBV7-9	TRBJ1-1	CASNLVGGNTEAFF	TGTGCCAGCAACTTAGTGGGTGGAAACACTGAAGCTTTCTTT
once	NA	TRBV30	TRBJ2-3	CACLGAGPDTQYF	TGTGCCTGTTTGGGGGCGGGGCCAGATACGCAGTATTTT
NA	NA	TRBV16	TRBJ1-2	CASWASHNYGYTF	TGTGCCAGCTGGGCCAGTCATAACTATGGCTACACCTTC
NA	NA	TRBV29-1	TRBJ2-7	CSVRVGGARYEQYF	TGCAGCGTCCGAGTTGGGGGGGCGCGATACGAGCAGTACTTC
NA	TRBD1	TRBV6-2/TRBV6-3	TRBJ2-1	CASSPGQGWYEQFF	TGTGCCAGCAGTCCAGGACAGGGCTGGTATGAGCAGTTCTTC
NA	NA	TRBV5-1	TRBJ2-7	CASSLSGTSYEQYF	TGCGCCAGCAGCTTGAGTGGGACAAGCTACGAGCAGTACTTC
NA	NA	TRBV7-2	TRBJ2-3	CASSLVPGLATDTQYF	TGTGCCAGCAGCTTAGTCCCCGGGTTAGCCACAGATACGCAGTATTTT
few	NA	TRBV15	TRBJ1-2	CATSREGQGYGYTF	TGTGCCACCAGCAGAGAAGGGCAGGGCTATGGCTACACCTTC
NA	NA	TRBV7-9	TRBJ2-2	CASSLMLNTGELFF	TGTGCCAGCAGCTTAATGTTAAACACCGGGGAGCTGTTTTTT
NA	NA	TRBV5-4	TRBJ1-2	CASSLQGNYGYTF	TGTGCCAGCAGCTTACAGGGTAACTATGGCTACACCTTC
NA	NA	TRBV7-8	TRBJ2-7	CASSYPRGRGGYEQYF	TGTGCCAGCAGCTATCCCCGGGGACGAGGGGGCTACGAGCAGTACTTC
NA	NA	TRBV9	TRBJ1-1	CASSPQTSNTEAFF	TGTGCCAGCAGCCCCCAGACCAGCAACACTGAAGCTTTCTTT
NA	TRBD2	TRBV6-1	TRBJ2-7	CASSEETSGGPDEQYF	TGTGCCAGCAGTGAAGAGACTAGCGGGGGTCCTGACGAGCAGTACTTC
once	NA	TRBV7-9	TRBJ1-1	CASSLGQQNTEAFF	TGTGCCAGCAGCTTAGGTCAGCAGAACACTGAAGCTTTCTTT
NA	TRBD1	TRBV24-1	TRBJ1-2	CATSDSGQGHGYTF	TGTGCCACCAGTGATTCGGGACAGGGGCATGGCTACACCTTC
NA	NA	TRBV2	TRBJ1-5	CASRGQFPQPQHF	TGTGCCAGCAGAGGACAGTTCCCCCAGCCCCAGCATTTT
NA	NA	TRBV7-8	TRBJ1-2	CASSLAEWKYGYTF	TGTGCCAGCAGCTTAGCTGAATGGAAGTATGGCTACACCTTC
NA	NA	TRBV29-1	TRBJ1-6	CSPTPTETALHF	TGCAGCCCCACCCCGACAGAGACAGCCCTCCACTTT
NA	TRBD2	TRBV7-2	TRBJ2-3	CASSPHQAGGPNTQYF	TGTGCCAGCAGCCCCCACCAAGCGGGGGGGCCAAATACGCAGTATTTT